This TCR beta chain stems from a study of shared clonotypes between healthy human individuals. Regarding the study as a whole: Shared clonotypes across all four donors exceeded non-shared ones in generation probability. Sorted-subset samples were not fully sequenced, rarefaction indicated.

The germline V gene encodes CDR1 MDHEN and CDR2 SYDVKM. CDR3 length: 17 residues. Losses at the gene ends were 8 bases for V and 5 bases for J; bases not matched to a gene: 18. Notes on this clone: As yet, its antigen is unknown.

Authors' analysis steps: Junction-only immunoSEQ sequences carried no quality scores, so filtering differed. This table comes from immunoSEQ multiplex PCR, and its TCRdb copy is limited to in-frame clones, with some not included. That table gives V, J and clone size, and the DNA gave D and trimming. The sample lists about 110,000 clones, 68% occurring once. Sequencing used memory CD8+ T cells sorted from blood. Specified subset: CD45RO+ cells pooled with CCR7-negative TemRA cells. The source of this sequence is a woman between 25 and 40 years old in good health. This chain uses TRBV28 with TRBJ2-1, with 7 bases lining up with TRBD2. CDR3 DNA sequence: TGTGCCAGCGGATCCAGACTAGCCAAAGGGGTAAACAATGAGCAGTTCTTC. Amino acid sequence: CASGSRLAKGVNNEQFF.